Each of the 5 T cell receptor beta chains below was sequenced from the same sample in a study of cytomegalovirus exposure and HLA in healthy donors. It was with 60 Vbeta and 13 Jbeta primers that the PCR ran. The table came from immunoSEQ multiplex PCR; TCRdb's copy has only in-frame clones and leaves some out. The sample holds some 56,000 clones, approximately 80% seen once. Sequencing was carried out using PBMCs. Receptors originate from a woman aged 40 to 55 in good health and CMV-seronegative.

The CDR3 region is CASSLRSTGPTDTQYF. The CDR3 nucleotides are TGTGCCAGCAGCTTGAGGAGTACAGGGCCCACAGATACGCAGTATTTT. V gene TRBV5-4 combines with J gene TRBJ2-3; a weak D match, TRBD1 (6 bases). This CDR3 is 16 amino acids long. Germline V gene lookup returns CDR1 SGHNT and CDR2 YYREEE (reference sequence). Trimming removed 1 base from V and 2 bases from J, with 14 bases in between.

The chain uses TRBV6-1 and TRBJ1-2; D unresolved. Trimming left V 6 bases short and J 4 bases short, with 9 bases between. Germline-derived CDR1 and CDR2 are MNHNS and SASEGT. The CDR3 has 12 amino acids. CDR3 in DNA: TGTGCCAGCAGGGCTCTCAGCTATGGCTACACCTTC. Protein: CASRALSYGYTF.

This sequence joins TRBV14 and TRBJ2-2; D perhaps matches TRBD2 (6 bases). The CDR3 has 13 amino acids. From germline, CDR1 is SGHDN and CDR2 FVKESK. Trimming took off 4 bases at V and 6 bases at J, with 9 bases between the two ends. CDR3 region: CASSRGAAGELFF. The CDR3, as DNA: TGTGCCAGCAGCCGCGGGGCGGCCGGGGAGCTGTTTTTT.

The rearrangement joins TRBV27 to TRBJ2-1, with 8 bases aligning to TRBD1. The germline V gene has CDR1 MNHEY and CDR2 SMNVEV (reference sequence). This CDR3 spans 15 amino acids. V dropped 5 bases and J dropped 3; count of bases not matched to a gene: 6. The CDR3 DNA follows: TGTGCCAGCAGTACCACAGGGGGATACTACAATGAGCAGTTCTTC. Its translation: CASSTTGGYYNEQFF.

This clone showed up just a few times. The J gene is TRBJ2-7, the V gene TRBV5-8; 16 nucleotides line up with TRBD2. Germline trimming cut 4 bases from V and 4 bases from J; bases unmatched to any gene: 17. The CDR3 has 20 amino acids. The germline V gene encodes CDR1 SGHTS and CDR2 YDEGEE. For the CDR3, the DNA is TGTGCCAGCAGCAGAAACCTGCCGGGACTAGCGGGAGGGGAGTCGTACGAGCAGTACTTC. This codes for CASSRNLPGLAGGESYEQYF.